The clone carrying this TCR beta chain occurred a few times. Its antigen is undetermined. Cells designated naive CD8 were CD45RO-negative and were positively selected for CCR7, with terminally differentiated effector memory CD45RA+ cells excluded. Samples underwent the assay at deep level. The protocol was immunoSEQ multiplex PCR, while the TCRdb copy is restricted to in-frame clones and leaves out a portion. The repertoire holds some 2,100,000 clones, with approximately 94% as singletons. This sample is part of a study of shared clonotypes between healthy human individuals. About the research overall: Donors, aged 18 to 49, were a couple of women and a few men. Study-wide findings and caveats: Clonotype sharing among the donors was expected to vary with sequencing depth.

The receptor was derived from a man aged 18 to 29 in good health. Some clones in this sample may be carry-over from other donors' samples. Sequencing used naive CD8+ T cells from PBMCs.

The CDR3 nucleotides are TGTGCCAGCAGCAAATATCCAGGAATAAACATTCAGTACTTC. Amino acid sequence: CASSKYPGINIQYF. This chain uses TRBV21-1 with TRBJ2-4; TRBD1, the table's D call, lacks a check against the DNA. TRBV21-1 is flagged as a pseudogene. The CDR3 length is 14 residues.